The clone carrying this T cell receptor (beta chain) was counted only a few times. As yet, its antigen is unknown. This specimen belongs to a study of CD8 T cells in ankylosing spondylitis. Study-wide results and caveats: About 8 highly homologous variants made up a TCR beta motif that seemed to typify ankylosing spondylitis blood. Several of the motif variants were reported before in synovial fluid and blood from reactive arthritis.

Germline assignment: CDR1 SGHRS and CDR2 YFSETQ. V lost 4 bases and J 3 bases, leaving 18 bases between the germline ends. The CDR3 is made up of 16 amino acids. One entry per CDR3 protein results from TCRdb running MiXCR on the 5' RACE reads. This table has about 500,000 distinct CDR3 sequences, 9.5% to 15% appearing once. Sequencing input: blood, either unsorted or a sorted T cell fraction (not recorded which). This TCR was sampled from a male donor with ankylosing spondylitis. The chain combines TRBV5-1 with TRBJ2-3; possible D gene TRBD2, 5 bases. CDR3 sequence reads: CASSPGSSRGTDTQYF. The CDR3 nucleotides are TGCGCCAGCAGCCCGGGGTCCTCCCGAGGAACAGATACGCAGTATTTT.